The T cell receptor beta chain described here comes from a study of T cells after yellow fever vaccination. With regard to this clonotype: The antigen is not known.

Generation of TCR cDNA used 5'RACE template switching (which added a universal primer site and UMIs). In TCRdb, the 5' RACE reads were re-called with MiXCR into one record per CDR3 protein. This sample has a few hundred thousand distinct CDR3 sequences; over 3.5% occur once, and the top ten carry about 22%. The CDR3 covers 14 residues. Trimming removed 2 bases at V and 4 bases at J, with 9 bases between. General study points: The study noted that FACS-sorted repertoires could contain abundant clonotypes contaminating from the bulk population. Peak timing came faster in the weaker secondary response, day 5 versus 15. Most primary-vaccination clones reappeared after the booster (less than 98% CD4, 75% to 90% CD8).

The rearrangement joins TRBV12-3 or TRBV12-4 to TRBJ1-5, with D possibly TRBD1 on 6 matching bases. The clonotype was recovered from a man aged 18 to 29 who received the YFV17D yellow fever vaccine. The source material was PBMCs, sampled 5 days after the yellow fever booster vaccination. The CDR3 coding sequence is TGTGCCAGCAGTTTAAACAGGGAGAATCAGCCCCAGCATTTT. It encodes CASSLNRENQPQHF.